This T cell receptor (beta chain) was documented in a study of OX40 agonist ivuxolimab in advanced cancers. Study at large: Head and neck, renal cell, melanoma or hepatocellular carcinoma were the cancers that dose-escalation patients had. Study results and limitations: Some patients without response likewise showed low normalized clonal expansion.

Notes on this clone: Its specificity is not known.

Losses at the gene ends were 4 bases for V and 2 bases for J; bases not matched to a gene: 9. Germline V gene data show CDR1 as SGDLS and CDR2 as YYNGEE. CDR3 length: 16 residues. Sequenced by immunoSEQ multiplex PCR; TCRdb stores in-frame clones only, minus some. The sample shows roughly 70,000 clones, around 89% of them seen only once. The gene calls are TRBV9 and TRBJ2-7, with TRBD1 identical over 10 bases. This sequence was found in an adult with an advanced solid tumor such as melanoma, head and neck, liver or kidney cancer. The material was CD4+ or CD8+ T cells sorted from blood, obtained in a trial of the OX40 agonist ivuxolimab. In DNA, the CDR3 is TGTGCCAGCAGCCCGGAGAAAGGACAGGGGGCCTACGAGCAGTACTTC. Its protein is CASSPEKGQGAYEQYF.